These 4 T cell receptor beta chains originate from one sample sequenced in a study of control samples from healthy donors and cancer patients. Assay: immunoSEQ multiplex PCR; the TCRdb copy retains only in-frame clones and omits some. Of about 180,000 clones in the sample, 85% to 95% were seen once. Input material: blood. The receptor source for this set is a man aged 25-45 years in good health.

J is TRBJ2-2 and V is TRBV25-1; the D is unclear. The CDR3 has 15 amino acids. V was pared by 1 base and J by 4 bases, with 10 bases between. In germline, CDR1 is MGHDK, CDR2 SYGVNS. CDR3 residues: CASSESVRVTGELFF. CDR3 DNA sequence: TGTGCCAGCAGTGAATCAGTCCGGGTCACCGGGGAGCTGTTTTTT.

The chain links TRBV11-2 to TRBJ1-1; D perhaps matches TRBD1 (5 bases). Germline lookup yields CDR1 SGHAT and CDR2 FQNNGV. With 4 bases removed from V and 5 bases from J, the gap between germline ends came to 20 bases. CDR3 length: 16 residues. CDR3 sequence reads: CASSYVGGTGPTEAFF. The CDR3 nucleotides read TGTGCCAGCAGCTACGTCGGCGGGACCGGACCGACTGAAGCTTTCTTT.

The table lists this clone with a few counts. The chain links TRBV12-3 or TRBV12-4 to TRBJ1-6; no firm D call. The CDR3 is 12 amino acids. Trimming took 2 bases from V and 10 from J, leaving 6 bases between them. CDR3 DNA sequence: TGTGCCAGCAGTTTAATGGGGTCACCCCTCCACTTT. Amino acid sequence: CASSLMGSPLHF.

The rearrangement joins TRBV5-1 to TRBJ2-7, with D possibly matching TRBD1 (6 bases). The length of the CDR3 is 14 residues. CDR1 and CDR2 (germline): SGHRS, YFSETQ. V lost 7 bases and J 1 base, leaving 15 bases between the germline ends. CDR3 amino acids: CASRRDMPSYEQYF. In DNA, the CDR3 is TGCGCCAGCCGCAGGGACATGCCTTCCTACGAGCAGTACTTC.